These T cell receptor beta chains were read from a single sample in a study of regulatory T cells in long-lasting Graves disease. TCRdb re-called the multiplex PCR reads through MiXCR, storing one row per CDR3 protein. Of 350,000 to 500,000 distinct CDR3 sequences listed, about a sixth are singletons. The same data also went into a second study, on T cells in Graves' hyperthyroidism and ophthalmopathy.

Sequences were derived from peripheral blood mononuclear cells (PBMCs), sampled at new diagnosis, from a patient treated with antithyroid drugs. The receptors derive from a woman in her late teens or twenties with Graves disease. Both conserved end residues are part of each CDR3. D genes are given only for firm matches. Clone sizes are given selectively: once, few, many, or a class where the clone is expanded.

d_call: TRBD2; j_call: TRBJ2-1; v_call: TRBV15; clone_size: NA; cdr3_aa: CATSSESGGELDEQFF; cdr3_nt: TGTGCCACCAGCAGTGAGTCGGGAGGGGAATTGGATGAGCAGTTCTTC
d_call: NA; j_call: TRBJ2-7; v_call: TRBV18; clone_size: NA; cdr3_aa: CASSPEGDKSYEQYF; cdr3_nt: TGTGCCAGCTCACCAGAGGGGGATAAGAGCTACGAGCAGTACTTC
d_call: NA; j_call: TRBJ1-2; v_call: TRBV27; clone_size: NA; cdr3_aa: CASRGGSEHGYTF; cdr3_nt: TGTGCCAGCAGGGGGGGTTCGGAACATGGCTACACCTTC
d_call: NA; j_call: TRBJ1-2; v_call: TRBV28; clone_size: many; cdr3_aa: CASTAGRGDYGYTF; cdr3_nt: TGTGCCAGCACCGCGGGCCGGGGGGACTATGGCTACACCTTC
d_call: TRBD2; j_call: TRBJ2-3; v_call: TRBV19; clone_size: NA; cdr3_aa: CASSTELAGGHDTQYF; cdr3_nt: TGTGCCAGTAGTACCGAACTAGCGGGCGGACACGATACGCAGTATTTT
d_call: NA; j_call: TRBJ2-5; v_call: TRBV15; clone_size: NA; cdr3_aa: CATSDRGETQYF; cdr3_nt: TGTGCCACCTCGGACCGCGGGGAGACCCAGTACTTC
d_call: NA; j_call: TRBJ2-3; v_call: TRBV27; clone_size: few; cdr3_aa: CASSLTAPADTQYF; cdr3_nt: TGTGCCAGCAGTTTAACGGCCCCGGCAGATACGCAGTATTTT
d_call: TRBD2; j_call: TRBJ2-3; v_call: TRBV28; clone_size: many; cdr3_aa: CASISSGRILDTQYF; cdr3_nt: TGTGCCAGCATCTCTAGCGGGAGGATATTGGATACGCAGTATTTT
d_call: TRBD2; j_call: TRBJ2-2; v_call: TRBV20-1; clone_size: many; cdr3_aa: CSARKLAGVAGELFF; cdr3_nt: TGCAGTGCTAGAAAGCTAGCGGGAGTCGCGGGGGAGCTGTTTTTT
d_call: NA; j_call: TRBJ2-1; v_call: TRBV4-1; clone_size: NA; cdr3_aa: CASSQEPQGRAYNEQFF; cdr3_nt: TGCGCCAGCAGCCAAGAACCTCAGGGGAGGGCCTACAATGAGCAGTTCTTC
d_call: NA; j_call: TRBJ2-2; v_call: TRBV11-2; clone_size: many; cdr3_aa: CASSFGGTKGGELFF; cdr3_nt: TGTGCCAGCAGCTTTGGTGGGACGAAAGGCGGGGAGCTGTTTTTT
d_call: NA; j_call: TRBJ1-2; v_call: TRBV5-1; clone_size: many; cdr3_aa: CASIVQGPGGYGYTF; cdr3_nt: TGCGCCAGCATAGTCCAGGGACCCGGAGGCTATGGCTACACCTTC
d_call: TRBD2; j_call: TRBJ2-3; v_call: TRBV18; clone_size: many; cdr3_aa: CASSLTGTSGDTQYF; cdr3_nt: TGTGCCAGCTCACTAACCGGGACTAGCGGCGATACGCAGTATTTT
d_call: NA; j_call: TRBJ1-5; v_call: TRBV28; clone_size: many; cdr3_aa: CASSFPRGIWHF; cdr3_nt: TGTGCCAGCAGTTTTCCCAGGGGAATCTGGCATTTT
d_call: TRBD2; j_call: TRBJ2-1; v_call: TRBV11-2; clone_size: few; cdr3_aa: CASSWSGRVSYNEQFF; cdr3_nt: TGTGCCAGCAGCTGGAGCGGGAGAGTCTCCTACAATGAGCAGTTCTTC
d_call: TRBD2; j_call: TRBJ2-7; v_call: TRBV19; clone_size: NA; cdr3_aa: CASSRGLATEQYF; cdr3_nt: TGTGCCAGTAGCCGAGGACTAGCGACCGAGCAGTACTTC
d_call: TRBD1; j_call: TRBJ1-6; v_call: TRBV30; clone_size: few; cdr3_aa: CAWRGTAGLNSPLHF; cdr3_nt: TGTGCCTGGCGTGGGACAGCAGGACTTAATTCACCCCTCCACTTT
d_call: NA; j_call: TRBJ2-7; v_call: TRBV7-8; clone_size: NA; cdr3_aa: CASSPDSHYEQYF; cdr3_nt: TGTGCCAGCAGCCCGGACAGCCACTACGAGCAGTACTTC
d_call: TRBD2; j_call: TRBJ2-3; v_call: TRBV6-2/TRBV6-3; clone_size: many; cdr3_aa: CASSARQPSGTGTDTQYF; cdr3_nt: TGTGCCAGCAGTGCCCGCCAACCTAGCGGGACCGGCACAGATACGCAGTATTTT
d_call: TRBD1; j_call: TRBJ1-2; v_call: TRBV12-3/TRBV12-4; clone_size: many; cdr3_aa: CASSLSTGGYYGYTF; cdr3_nt: TGTGCCAGCAGTTTATCAACAGGGGGCTACTATGGCTACACCTTC
d_call: TRBD2; j_call: TRBJ2-5; v_call: TRBV4-2; clone_size: few; cdr3_aa: CASSQGPPGLAEGVQYF; cdr3_nt: TGTGCCAGCAGCCAAGGTCCACCGGGACTAGCGGAGGGGGTCCAGTACTTC
d_call: NA; j_call: TRBJ1-1; v_call: TRBV27; clone_size: many; cdr3_aa: CASSFIPVGASTEAFF; cdr3_nt: TGTGCCAGCAGTTTCATCCCCGTGGGGGCTAGCACTGAAGCTTTCTTT
d_call: NA; j_call: TRBJ1-1; v_call: TRBV6-2/TRBV6-3; clone_size: NA; cdr3_aa: CASSEFLNTEAFF; cdr3_nt: TGTGCCAGCAGTGAGTTTTTGAACACTGAAGCTTTCTTT
d_call: NA; j_call: TRBJ2-5; v_call: TRBV3-1; clone_size: NA; cdr3_aa: CASSQDRGIAGRTQYF; cdr3_nt: TGTGCCAGCAGCCAAGATCGGGGGATTGCGGGCAGGACCCAGTACTTC
d_call: NA; j_call: TRBJ2-7; v_call: TRBV7-9; clone_size: many; cdr3_aa: CASSSSPDEQYF; cdr3_nt: TGTGCCAGCAGCTCTAGTCCCGACGAGCAGTACTTC
d_call: TRBD1; j_call: TRBJ2-1; v_call: TRBV5-1; clone_size: many; cdr3_aa: CASSLGQGSDEQFF; cdr3_nt: TGCGCCAGCAGTTTGGGACAGGGGTCTGATGAGCAGTTCTTC
d_call: NA; j_call: TRBJ2-7; v_call: TRBV28; clone_size: NA; cdr3_aa: CASSPTGGGTSYEQYF; cdr3_nt: TGTGCCAGCAGTCCGACCGGAGGGGGGACCTCCTACGAGCAGTACTTC
d_call: NA; j_call: TRBJ2-3; v_call: TRBV18; clone_size: few; cdr3_aa: CASSPQKIHTDTQYF; cdr3_nt: TGTGCCAGCTCACCCCAAAAAATACACACAGATACGCAGTATTTT
d_call: NA; j_call: TRBJ2-7; v_call: TRBV6-4; clone_size: few; cdr3_aa: CASSDLGLAYEQYF; cdr3_nt: TGTGCCAGCAGTGACTTGGGACTTGCCTACGAGCAGTACTTC
d_call: TRBD1; j_call: TRBJ2-7; v_call: TRBV27; clone_size: few; cdr3_aa: CASSLSITGGFYEQYF; cdr3_nt: TGTGCCAGCAGTTTATCGATTACAGGGGGTTTCTACGAGCAGTACTTC
d_call: NA; j_call: TRBJ2-3; v_call: TRBV29-1; clone_size: many; cdr3_aa: CSVKQGLTDTQYF; cdr3_nt: TGCAGCGTTAAACAGGGCCTCACAGATACGCAGTATTTT
d_call: NA; j_call: TRBJ2-5; v_call: TRBV19; clone_size: NA; cdr3_aa: CASSNIPAHGFQETQYF; cdr3_nt: TGTGCCAGTAGTAACATTCCGGCCCACGGGTTTCAAGAGACCCAGTACTTC
d_call: TRBD2; j_call: TRBJ2-7; v_call: TRBV20-1; clone_size: many; cdr3_aa: CSARVSGINEQYF; cdr3_nt: TGCAGTGCTAGAGTTAGCGGGATCAACGAGCAGTACTTC
d_call: NA; j_call: TRBJ2-1; v_call: TRBV28; clone_size: few; cdr3_aa: CAIQGIYNEQFF; cdr3_nt: TGTGCCATACAGGGAATTTACAATGAGCAGTTCTTC
d_call: NA; j_call: TRBJ1-4; v_call: TRBV6-9; clone_size: NA; cdr3_aa: CASSYRGSEKLFF; cdr3_nt: TGTGCCAGCAGTTATCGGGGGAGTGAAAAACTGTTTTTT
d_call: NA; j_call: TRBJ2-2; v_call: TRBV7-2; clone_size: many; cdr3_aa: CASSLVNYKAGELFF; cdr3_nt: TGTGCCAGCAGCTTAGTCAACTACAAGGCCGGGGAGCTGTTTTTT
d_call: NA; j_call: TRBJ2-1; v_call: TRBV29-1; clone_size: few; cdr3_aa: CSVDVGGAYNEQFF; cdr3_nt: TGCAGCGTTGATGTGGGAGGAGCCTACAATGAGCAGTTCTTC
d_call: TRBD1; j_call: TRBJ2-2; v_call: TRBV20-1; clone_size: many; cdr3_aa: CSAIRTGNTGELFF; cdr3_nt: TGCAGTGCTATTCGGACAGGGAACACCGGGGAGCTGTTTTTT
d_call: TRBD1; j_call: TRBJ1-2; v_call: TRBV12-3/TRBV12-4; clone_size: few; cdr3_aa: CASSSLQGVLYYGYTF; cdr3_nt: TGTGCCAGCAGTTCCCTACAGGGGGTATTATACTATGGCTACACCTTC
d_call: NA; j_call: TRBJ1-5; v_call: TRBV15; clone_size: many; cdr3_aa: CATSRPKPQHF; cdr3_nt: TGTGCCACCAGCAGACCCAAGCCCCAGCATTTT
d_call: NA; j_call: TRBJ2-6; v_call: TRBV6-9; clone_size: few; cdr3_aa: CASSYTGKSSGANVLTF; cdr3_nt: TGTGCCAGCAGTTATACAGGGAAAAGCTCTGGGGCCAACGTCCTGACTTTC